These T cell receptor beta chains were read from a single sample in a study of shared clonotypes between healthy human individuals. The data were produced by immunoSEQ multiplex PCR, yet TCRdb's version contains in-frame clones alone and is incomplete. The table lists millions of clones, about 92% of them singletons, with around 1.7% in the top ten. The specimen was naive CD8+ T cells from PBMCs. All receptors come from a man between 18 and 35 years old in good health. Some clones in this sample may be carry-over from other donors' samples. The CDR3 runs from the conserved cysteine through the conserved F or W. The D gene is left open where the match is weak. Clone size is stated in some rows and not others, as once, few, many or a class when expanded.

TRBJ1-1 few TRBV29-1 TRBD1 TGCAGCGCTCGGACAGGGGAGAATGAAGCTTTCTTT CSARTGENEAFF
TRBJ1-1 - TRBV27 - TGTGCCAGCAGTTTAATCAGCCCAGAGGAAGCTTTCTTT CASSLISPEEAFF
TRBJ2-1 - TRBV5-1 TRBD2 TGCGCCAGCAGCTTGGCCGGGGGGGGACCCTACAATGAGCAGTTCTTC CASSLAGGGPYNEQFF
TRBJ1-4 - TRBV7-9 - TGTGCCAGCAGGGAAGGAACCTATGAAAAACTGTTTTTT CASREGTYEKLFF
TRBJ1-5 - TRBV5-1 TRBD1 TGCGCCAGCAGCCTGACAGGGCTTAATCAGCCCCAGCATTTT CASSLTGLNQPQHF
TRBJ2-3 - TRBV4-1 TRBD2 TGCGCCAGCAGCCAACCGACCGGGAGGGACGATACGCAGTATTTT CASSQPTGRDDTQYF
TRBJ2-2 - TRBV7-9 TRBD1 TGTGCCAGCAGACTTGGGGGACAGGGCTACACCGGGGAGCTGTTTTTT CASRLGGQGYTGELFF
TRBJ2-7 - TRBV7-2 - TGTGCCAGCAGCTTACACAAGGGCCCAGGGCCCCCCTACGAGCAGTACTTC CASSLHKGPGPPYEQYF
TRBJ2-7 - TRBV27 TRBD1 TGTGCCAGCAGACTGACAGGGGGCGGTTACGAGCAGTACTTC CASRLTGGGYEQYF
TRBJ2-7 - TRBV19 TRBD1 TGTGCCAGTAGTATGGGGACAGACTACTACGAGCAGTACTTC CASSMGTDYYEQYF
TRBJ2-1 - TRBV4-3 TRBD2 TGCGCCAGCAGCCGCATCACTAGCGGGCTCTACAATGAGCAGTTCTTC CASSRITSGLYNEQFF
TRBJ1-1 - TRBV10-3 - TGTGCCACCAGCCCGGGGCCGGAGACCTTGAACACTGAAGCTTTCTTT CATSPGPETLNTEAFF
TRBJ2-1 - TRBV4-2 TRBD2 TGTGCCAGCAGCCAGCGTCCGGGACTAGCGGGATCCAATGAGCAGTTCTTC CASSQRPGLAGSNEQFF
TRBJ2-7 - TRBV28 - TGTGCCAGCAGAGGAGGGGCGGCCCCCTACGAGCAGTACTTC CASRGGAAPYEQYF
TRBJ2-7 - TRBV27 - TGTGCCAGCAGGCCAAGCTCCTACGAGCAGTACTTC CASRPSSYEQYF
TRBJ2-7 once TRBV28 - TGTGCCAGCACACCGGGACATCCGTACGAGCAGTACTTC CASTPGHPYEQYF
TRBJ2-1 - TRBV7-9 - TGTGCCAGCAGCGAACCGGGCCTAAGATTTCACAATGAGCAGTTCTTC CASSEPGLRFHNEQFF
TRBJ1-1 few TRBV4-1 - TGCGCCAGCACGAACTGGAGGGGTCCAGGGAACACTGAAGCTTTCTTT CASTNWRGPGNTEAFF
TRBJ1-1 - TRBV7-3 - TGTGCCAGCAGCTTAATTTTGGGCGCTGAAGCTTTCTTT CASSLILGAEAFF
TRBJ2-1 - TRBV6-1 - TGTGCCAGCAGTGTCCCCAGGAGCTCCTACAATGAGCAGTTCTTC CASSVPRSSYNEQFF
TRBJ2-1 - TRBV4-3 - TGCGCCAGCAGCCAAGATAATGAGCAGTTCTTC CASSQDNEQFF
TRBJ2-7 - TRBV6-5 - TGTGCCAGCAGTTACGGGTTGGGGGGATCCTACGAGCAGTACTTC CASSYGLGGSYEQYF
TRBJ1-5 - TRBV15 - TGTGCCACCAGCAGAGCCGATAATCAGCCCCAGCATTTT CATSRADNQPQHF
TRBJ2-3 - TRBV9 TRBD1 TGTGCCAGCGATCCAGGGGACAGTAGCACAGATACGCAGTATTTT CASDPGDSSTDTQYF
TRBJ2-1 - TRBV12-5 TRBD2 TGTGCTAGTGGTTTGACAATAGCGGGAGTGGGCGACAATGAGCAGTTCTTC CASGLTIAGVGDNEQFF
TRBJ1-6 - TRBV27 TRBD1 TGTGCCAGCAGTTCAGGACAGGGTTGGGGTAATTCACCCCTCCACTTT CASSSGQGWGNSPLHF
TRBJ2-7 - TRBV11-2 TRBD1 TGTGCCAGCAGCCCACCACCGGGACAGCAGACCTACGAGCAGTACTTC CASSPPPGQQTYEQYF
TRBJ2-7 - TRBV19 TRBD2 TGTGCCAGTAGTATGTCGCTAGCGGGAGAACTCGGCTACTACGAGCAGTACTTC CASSMSLAGELGYYEQYF
TRBJ2-7 - TRBV7-9 - TGTGCCAGCAGTTCCGCGATAGCCTTCTACGAGCAGTACTTC CASSSAIAFYEQYF
TRBJ2-1 once TRBV4-1 - TGCGCCAGCAGCCAAGGGCAGGGAATCACTTACAATGAGCAGTTCTTC CASSQGQGITYNEQFF
TRBJ2-3 - TRBV9 - TGTGCCAGCAGCGTAGCGGCGGAGGGGAAGAGCACAGATACGCAGTATTTT CASSVAAEGKSTDTQYF
TRBJ2-7 - TRBV5-5 - TGTGCCAGCAGCTTCATATTTCCGACTGAGCAGTACTTC CASSFIFPTEQYF
TRBJ1-1 once TRBV5-8 - TGTGCCAGCAGCTTGGTTGGCAGAGCGAGTACTGAAGTTTTCTTT CASSLVGRASTEVFF
TRBJ2-7 - TRBV19 - TGTGCCAGTAGTTCGCAAATACTCTACGAGCAGTACTTC CASSSQILYEQYF
TRBJ2-4 - TRBV13 TRBD2 TGTGCCAGCAGCCCAACCCCGGGACTAGCGGGACTAGCCAAAAACATTCAGTACTTC CASSPTPGLAGLAKNIQYF
TRBJ2-7 once TRBV19 - TGTGCCAGTAGTATTCTGGTGGGCGCCTACGAGCAGTACTTC CASSILVGAYEQYF
TRBJ1-3 few TRBV27 - TGTGCCAGCGCGGAGGGGGACGGCGTACCCCGACCTGGAAACACCATATATTTT CASAEGDGVPRPGNTIYF
TRBJ1-1 - TRBV29-1 - TGCAGCGTTGACCTCCCGGGGGAGGGCACTGAAGCTTTCTTT CSVDLPGEGTEAFF
TRBJ2-7 few TRBV27 - TGTGCCAGCAGTGAAGGAAAAACCTACGAGCAGTACTTC CASSEGKTYEQYF
TRBJ1-6 - TRBV28 - TGTGCCAGCAGCATCAATAATTCACCCCTCCACTTT CASSINNSPLHF
TRBJ1-5 - TRBV9 - TGTGCCAGCAGCCCAGAATACGGCAATCAGCCCCAGCATTTT CASSPEYGNQPQHF